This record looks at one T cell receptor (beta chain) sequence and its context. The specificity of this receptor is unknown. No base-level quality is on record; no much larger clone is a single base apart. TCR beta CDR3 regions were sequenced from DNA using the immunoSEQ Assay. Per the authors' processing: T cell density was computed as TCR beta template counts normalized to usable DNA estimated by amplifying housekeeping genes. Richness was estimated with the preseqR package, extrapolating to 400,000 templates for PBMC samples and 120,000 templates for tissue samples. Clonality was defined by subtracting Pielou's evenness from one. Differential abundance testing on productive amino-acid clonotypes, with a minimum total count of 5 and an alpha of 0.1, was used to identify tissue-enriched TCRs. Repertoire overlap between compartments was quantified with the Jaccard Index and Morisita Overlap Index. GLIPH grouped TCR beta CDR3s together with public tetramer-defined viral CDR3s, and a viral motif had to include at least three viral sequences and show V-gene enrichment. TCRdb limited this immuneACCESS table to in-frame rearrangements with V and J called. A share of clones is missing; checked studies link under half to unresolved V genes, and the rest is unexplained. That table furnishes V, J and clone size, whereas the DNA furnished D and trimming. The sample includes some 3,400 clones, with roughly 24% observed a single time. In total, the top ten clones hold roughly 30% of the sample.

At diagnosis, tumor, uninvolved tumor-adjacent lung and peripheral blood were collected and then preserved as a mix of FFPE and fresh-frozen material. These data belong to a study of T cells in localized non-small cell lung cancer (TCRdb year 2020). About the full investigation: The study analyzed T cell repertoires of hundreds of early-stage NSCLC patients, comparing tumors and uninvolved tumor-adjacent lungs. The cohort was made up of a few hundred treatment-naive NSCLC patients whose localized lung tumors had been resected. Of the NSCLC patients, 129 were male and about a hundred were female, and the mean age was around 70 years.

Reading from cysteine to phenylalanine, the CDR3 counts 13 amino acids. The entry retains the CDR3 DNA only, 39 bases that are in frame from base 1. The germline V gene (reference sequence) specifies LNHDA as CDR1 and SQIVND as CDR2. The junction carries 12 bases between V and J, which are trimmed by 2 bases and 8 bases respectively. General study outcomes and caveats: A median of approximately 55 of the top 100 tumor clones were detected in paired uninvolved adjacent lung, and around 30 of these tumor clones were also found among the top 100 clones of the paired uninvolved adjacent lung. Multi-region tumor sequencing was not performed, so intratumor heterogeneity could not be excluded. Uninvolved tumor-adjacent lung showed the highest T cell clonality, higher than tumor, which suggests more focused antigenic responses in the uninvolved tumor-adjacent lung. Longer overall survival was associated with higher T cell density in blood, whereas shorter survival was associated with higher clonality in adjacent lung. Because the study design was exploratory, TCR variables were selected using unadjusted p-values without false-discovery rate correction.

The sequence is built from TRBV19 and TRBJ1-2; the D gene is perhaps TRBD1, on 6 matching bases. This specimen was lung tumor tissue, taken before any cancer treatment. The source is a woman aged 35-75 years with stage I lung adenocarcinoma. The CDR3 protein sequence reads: CASSIQGRGGYTF. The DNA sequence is TGTGCCAGTAGTATACAGGGGCGGGGAGGCTACACCTTC.